This TCR beta chain was captured in a study of shared clonotypes between healthy human individuals. The germline gives CDR1 LNHDA, CDR2 SQIVND (reference sequence). V dropped 2 bases and J dropped 3; count of bases not matched to a gene: 3. The CDR3 covers 16 residues. Concerning this clone itself: The antigen remains undetermined.

Sorted-subset replicate PCRs used about 180 ng DNA, about 30,000 T cell genomes. TCRdb's table, derived via immunoSEQ multiplex PCR, lists solely in-frame clones and lacks some. The sample consists of approximately 2,000,000 clones, roughly 90% of them appearing once. Whole-study results and caveats: Clonotype sharing across a few donors was observed for 4.5% to 6.5% of naive CD4 clonotypes. Only a few donors were included, so the genetic and exposure-history diversity represented was limited.

The sequencing sample was made of naive CD4+ T cells from PBMCs. Subset reported: CD45RA+ positively selected. The TCR originated in a man between 18 and 35 years old in good health. Some clones in this sample may be carry-over from other donors' samples. The V gene is TRBV19, the J gene TRBJ2-1; TRBD2 matches at 11 bases. The CDR3 region is CASSIRTSGFYNEQFF. The DNA for the CDR3 is TGTGCCAGTAGTATAAGGACTAGCGGGTTCTACAATGAGCAGTTCTTC.